The rows below give T cell receptor beta chains drawn from one sample of a study of shared clonotypes between healthy human individuals. This table comes from immunoSEQ multiplex PCR, and its TCRdb copy is limited to in-frame clones, with some not included. This table holds more than 2,000,000 clones, around nine tenths found once. Specimen: naive CD4+ T cells sorted from blood. Receptors originate from a man aged 18 to 35 in good health. Each CDR3 is given with its conserved first and last residue. A D gene is named only where the DNA matches it firmly. The size entry is marked missing in some rows and otherwise reads once, few, many or a size class.

>TRBJ1-5|.|TRBV6-5|.
TGTGCCAGCAGTTACGGGTCCTATCAGCCCCAGCATTTT
CASSYGSYQPQHF
>TRBJ2-7|.|TRBV7-6|.
TGTGCCAGCAGCTCAGACGCCGTGGGGTACGAGCAGTACTTC
CASSSDAVGYEQYF
>TRBJ2-7|TRBD1|TRBV27|.
TGTGCCAGCAGTTTAAAAGACAGGGGACCCTACGAGCAGTACTTC
CASSLKDRGPYEQYF
>TRBJ1-4|.|TRBV30|.
TGTGCCTGGAGTCAGTGGCCGACTAATGAAAAACTGTTTTTT
CAWSQWPTNEKLFF
>TRBJ2-3|TRBD1|TRBV5-4|.
TGTGCCAGCAGCTTGGAGGGTCGAGGGGGCGCAGATACGCAGTATTTT
CASSLEGRGGADTQYF
>TRBJ2-7|.|TRBV5-6|.
TGTGCCAGCAGCTCGACCGGGACCTCCTACGAGCAGTACTTC
CASSSTGTSYEQYF
>TRBJ2-7|TRBD2|TRBV30|.
TGTGCCCATCGGACTAGCGGGGGAACCTACGAGCAGTACTTC
CAHRTSGGTYEQYF
>TRBJ2-2|.|TRBV30|.
TGTGCCTGGAGTGTAGGCGGGACGAACACCGGGGAGCTGTTTTTT
CAWSVGGTNTGELFF
>TRBJ2-7|.|TRBV4-1|.
TGCGCCAGCAGCCAAGAAGGCAGGACCTCCTACGAGCAGTACTTC
CASSQEGRTSYEQYF
>TRBJ2-1|TRBD2|TRBV7-9|.
TGTGCCAGCAGCCCTAGGCTAGCGGGAGGGGCACTGGAGCAGTTCTTC
CASSPRLAGGALEQFF
>TRBJ2-3|TRBD2|TRBV2|.
TGTGCCAGCAGTGCAGCTAGCGGGAGAAGCACAGATACGCAGTATTTT
CASSAASGRSTDTQYF
>TRBJ1-5|TRBD1|TRBV5-6|once
TGTGCCAGCAGTATACGACAGGGGATGAATCAGCCCCAGCATTTT
CASSIRQGMNQPQHF
>TRBJ1-6|.|TRBV7-3|.
TGTGCCAGCAGCTTAAGGGAGGCCAATTCACCCCTCCACTTT
CASSLREANSPLHF
>TRBJ1-1|.|TRBV11-2|.
TGTGCCAGCAGCCCGGGGGTCGGAGCTTTCTTT
CASSPGVGAFF
>TRBJ2-5|.|TRBV18|.
TGTGCCAGCTCACCAGGCCGGGAGACTGAGACCCAGTACTTC
CASSPGRETETQYF
>TRBJ2-7|.|TRBV30|.
TGTGCCTGGAGTGCCAAACGGGGCCTCCGCCACGAGCAGTACTTC
CAWSAKRGLRHEQYF
>TRBJ2-7|.|TRBV6-1|.
TGTGCCAGCGAATTAGGCGGGTCCTCCTACGAGCAGTACTTC
CASELGGSSYEQYF
>TRBJ2-1|.|TRBV7-9|.
TGTGCCAGCAGCTCCCCGGGGCGCCGGGATTGGGAGCAGTTCTTC
CASSSPGRRDWEQFF
>TRBJ2-3|TRBD1|TRBV7-9|.
TGTGCCAGCAGCTTAGGACAGGGTGGAGGTACGCAGTATTTT
CASSLGQGGGTQYF
>TRBJ1-1|.|TRBV5-1|few
TGCGCCAGCAGCTACGCCAACAGGGACACTGAAGCTTTCTTT
CASSYANRDTEAFF
>TRBJ2-1|.|TRBV6-5|.
TGTGCCAGCAGTTACCTGGTTAACAATGAGCAGTTCTTC
CASSYLVNNEQFF
>TRBJ2-1|.|TRBV23-1|.
TGCGCCAGCAGTCCCCCTCCAAGGCAGGGTATCCATGAGCAGTTCTTC
CASSPPPRQGIHEQFF
>TRBJ1-4|.|TRBV28|.
TGTGCCAGCAGTTTTGGGGCAGGGGCAAATGAAAAACTGTTTTTT
CASSFGAGANEKLFF
>TRBJ1-4|.|TRBV7-9|.
TGTGCCAGCAGCTCTGGTGATGAAAAACTGTTTTTT
CASSSGDEKLFF
>TRBJ2-7|.|TRBV19|.
TGTGCCAGTAGTATTGGGGGGAGCGGTCACGAGCAGTACTTC
CASSIGGSGHEQYF
>TRBJ2-1|.|TRBV15|.
TGTGCCACCAGTCGAGGGGAAGCGATTTACAATGAGCAGTTCTTC
CATSRGEAIYNEQFF
>TRBJ2-2|.|TRBV11-3|.
TGTGCCAGCAGCTTGGAGGGACAGAAGAACACCGGGGAGCTGTTTTTT
CASSLEGQKNTGELFF
>TRBJ2-1|TRBD2|TRBV10-2|.
TGCGCCAGCAGGCCGGGACTAGTGGTCAACAATGAGCAGTTCTTC
CASRPGLVVNNEQFF
>TRBJ2-5|.|TRBV18|.
TGTGCCAGCTCACCCCCAAACGGGGGCTCGGCGCAAGAGACCCAGTACTTC
CASSPPNGGSAQETQYF
>TRBJ2-5|.|TRBV7-2|.
TGTGCCAGCAGCTTGCCGGGGTTTCAAGAGACCCAGTACTTC
CASSLPGFQETQYF
>TRBJ2-3|.|TRBV19|.
TGTGCCAGTAGTCCCGGGTCTTACTCAAGCACAGATACGCAGTATTTT
CASSPGSYSSTDTQYF
>TRBJ1-6|.|TRBV30|.
TGTGCCTGGAATTTTCGCACTGTATCTTCACCCCTCCACTTT
CAWNFRTVSSPLHF
>TRBJ2-2|.|TRBV13|.
TGTGCCTCCGCGAGCCCCGCCGGGGAGCTGTTTTTT
CASASPAGELFF
>TRBJ2-2|TRBD2|TRBV5-4|.
TGTGCCAGCAGCTTGAGGCTAGCGGTTTACACCGGGGAGCTGTTTTTT
CASSLRLAVYTGELFF
>TRBJ2-7|.|TRBV28|once
TGTGCCAGCAGTCTCCTCTCGGTCCACGAGCAGTACTTC
CASSLLSVHEQYF
>TRBJ2-5|.|TRBV7-2|.
TGTGCCAGCAGCTTAGTTGCGGGATTGCTCTTGGAGACCCAGTACTTC
CASSLVAGLLLETQYF